The 11 T cell receptor beta chains reported below all come from one sample, sequenced in a study of blood T cell repertoires in COVID-19. The table came from immunoSEQ multiplex PCR; TCRdb's copy has only in-frame clones and leaves some out. Of tens of thousands of clones in the sample, about 77% are singletons; the top ten hold about 29%. Material for sequencing was peripheral blood. The source of these receptors is a man at least 80 years old with acute or convalescent COVID-19.

This sequence joins TRBV6-5 and TRBJ1-5, with TRBD1 identical over 8 bases. CDR1 is MNHEY and CDR2 is SVGAGI in the germline V gene. The CDR3 is 15 amino acids. V lost 6 bases to trimming and J lost 2 bases; unmatched junction nucleotides: 6. The CDR3 DNA follows: TGTGCCAGCAGACCCACAGGGGGAGGCAATCAGCCCCAGCATTTT. Its translation is CASRPTGGGNQPQHF.

This clone showed up just a few times. This chain uses TRBV12-3 or TRBV12-4 with TRBJ1-5; D remains ambiguous. This CDR3 region has 13 residues. Trimming shortened V by 3 bases and J by 6 bases, and 9 bases separated the two germline ends. CDR3 loop: CASSFERRQPQHF. The DNA for the CDR3 is TGTGCCAGCAGTTTCGAGAGGCGTCAGCCCCAGCATTTT.

CDR3 nucleotides: TGTGCCAGCAGCTGGACAGGGGAGAATTCACCCCTCCACTTT. Protein product: CASSWTGENSPLHF. V and J are TRBV5-4 and TRBJ1-6, with TRBD1 matching over 9 bases. Germline lookup yields CDR1 SGHNT and CDR2 YYREEE (reference sequence). This CDR3 has 14 amino acids. Losses at the gene ends were 3 bases for V and 7 bases for J; bases not matched to a gene: 2.

The rearrangement joins TRBV7-9 to TRBJ2-6; TRBD1 matches at 12 bases. The CDR3 extends over 18 amino acids. The V and J ends lost 2 bases and 1 base, in that order; junction bases with no gene match: 3. CDR1 and CDR2 (germline): SEHNR, FQNEAQ (reference sequence). This CDR3 reads CASSLPGQGASGANVLTF. The CDR3 region has the DNA TGTGCCAGCAGCTTACCGGGACAGGGGGCGTCTGGGGCCAACGTCCTGACTTTC.

J is TRBJ1-5 and V is TRBV12-2; the DNA was not used to check the table's D call, TRBD1. TRBV12-2 is an annotated pseudogene. The CDR3 is 15 amino acids. The CDR3 nucleotides read TGTGCAAGTCGGTCCGACAGGGGGCGCAATCAGCCCCAGCATTTT. Translation: CASRSDRGRNQPQHF.

The chain joins TRBV5-1 to TRBJ2-1; 7 nucleotides match TRBD2. Germline trimming cut 0 bases from V and 6 bases from J; bases unmatched to any gene: 6. The CDR3 is 15 amino acids. Germline V lookup: CDR1 SGHRS, CDR2 YFSETQ. CDR3 nucleotide sequence: TGCGCCAGCAGCTTGGCGCCTAGCGGAAGCAATGAGCAGTTCTTC. Protein sequence: CASSLAPSGSNEQFF. Full variable domain (remainder filled in from reference TRBV5-1 and TRBJ2-1): KAGVTQTPRYLIKTRGQQVTLSCSPISGHRSVSWYQQTPGQGLQFLFEYFSETQRNKGNFPGRFSGRQFSNSRSEMNVSTLELGDSALYLCASSLAPSGSNEQFFGPGTRLTVL.

CDR3 residues: CASSPGQSTGELFF. Written as DNA, the CDR3 is TGCGCCAGCAGTCCAGGACAAAGCACCGGGGAGCTGTTTTTT. The gene calls are TRBV10-1 and TRBJ2-2; D may be TRBD1 (5 bases). Per the germline V gene, CDR1 is WNHNN and CDR2 is SYGVQD (reference sequence). Trimming took 5 bases from V and 4 from J, leaving 11 bases between them. The CDR3 length is 14 residues.

V gene TRBV27 combines with J gene TRBJ2-7; 7 bases agree with TRBD2. V was pared by 9 bases and J by 7 bases, with 3 bases of the junction left unmatched. From germline, CDR1 is MNHEY and CDR2 SMNVEV (reference sequence). The CDR3 is 10 residues long. This CDR3 is CARAGWEQYF. The DNA of the CDR3 is TGTGCCAGAGCGGGGTGGGAGCAGTACTTC.

V and J are TRBV4-1 and TRBJ1-3; a possible D gene is TRBD1 (5 bases). V lost 1 base and J 0 bases, leaving 13 bases between the germline ends. Germline lookup yields CDR1 MGHRA and CDR2 YSYEKL. The CDR3 contains 17 residues. CDR3 nucleotide sequence: TGCGCCAGCAGCCAAGCGGCCGGGAGGGGCTCTGGAAACACCATATATTTT. Translated: CASSQAAGRGSGNTIYF.

The chain employs TRBV2 and TRBJ1-2; TRBD1 might be the D (5 bases). The V end lost 3 bases, the J end lost 8 bases, and 13 bases lay between the germline ends. This CDR3 is 13 amino acids long. The germline gives CDR1 SNHLY, CDR2 FYNNEI. The CDR3 is CASSDTAGQGYTF. The CDR3 coding sequence is TGTGCCAGCAGTGATACTGCAGGGCAAGGCTACACCTTC.

This clone was seen a handful of times. The DNA of the CDR3 is TGTGCCACCAGCAGAGATCTAACTAGCTCCTACAATGAGCAGTTCTTC. It codes for CATSRDLTSSYNEQFF. V is TRBV15 and J is TRBJ2-1, with D possibly matching TRBD2 (5 bases). The CDR3 is made up of 16 amino acids. Trimming pared 0 bases from V and 0 bases from J, leaving 9 bases between. Germline values: CDR1 LNHNV, CDR2 YYDKDF (reference sequence).